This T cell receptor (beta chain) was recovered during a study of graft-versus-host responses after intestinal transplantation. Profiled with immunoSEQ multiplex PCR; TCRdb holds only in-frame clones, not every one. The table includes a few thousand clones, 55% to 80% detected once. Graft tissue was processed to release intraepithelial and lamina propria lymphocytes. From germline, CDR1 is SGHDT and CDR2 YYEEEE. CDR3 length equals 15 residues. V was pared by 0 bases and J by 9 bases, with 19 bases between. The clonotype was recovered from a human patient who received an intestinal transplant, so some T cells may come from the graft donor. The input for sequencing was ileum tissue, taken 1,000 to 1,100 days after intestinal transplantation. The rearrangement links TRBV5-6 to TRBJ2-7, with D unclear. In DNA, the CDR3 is TGTGCCAGCAGCTTGGTCAATGGACCCGTTCCCCGGCAGTACTTC. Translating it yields CASSLVNGPVPRQYF.